This record looks at one TCR beta chain sequence and its context. Antigen: not known. The data stem from a study of T cells in tuberculosis. Study-wide results and caveats: Samples were chosen by availability of cryopreserved specimens. Active tuberculosis TCR-alpha repertoires lay closer to GMM-specific TCRs than IGRA-negative controls, suggesting clonal expansion. Shorter CDR3-alpha in active tuberculosis partly drove smaller distances.

Adolescents were screened for latent TB by skin test and IGRA. Assay used: immunoSEQ multiplex PCR; TCRdb lists only in-frame clones, some missing. Among roughly 29,000 clones listed, approximately 95% were seen once. This CDR3 has 15 residues. V lost 10 bases and J lost 1; bases outside the gene matches: 7. CDR1 and CDR2 from the germline V gene are SNHLY and FYNNEI. The chain combines TRBV2 with TRBJ2-2; 9 bases agree with TRBD2. Sequenced input: PBMCs. The clonotype comes from a donor aged 10-29 years with latent tuberculosis or without tuberculosis infection. CDR3 residues: CAIQSGGKNTGELFF. CDR3 bases: TGTGCCATACAGAGCGGGGGGAAGAACACCGGGGAGCTGTTTTTT.